Below, 30 T cell receptor beta chains from the same sample are listed, as sequenced in a study of regulatory T cells in long-lasting Graves disease. CDR3-region Arm-PCR and iRepertoire HTBI primers produced the TCR beta libraries. TCRdb re-analysed the multiplex PCR reads in MiXCR, keeping a single row per CDR3 protein. This sample has approximately 470,000 distinct CDR3 sequences, with 15% to 20% found just once. Stated time point: newly diagnosed GD, antithyroid drugs for less than 3 months. RNA extracted from PBMCs served as the sequencing template. This same sample was also part of a study on T cells in Graves' hyperthyroidism and ophthalmopathy.

The starting material was peripheral blood mononuclear cells (PBMCs), obtained at new diagnosis, from a patient treated with antithyroid drugs. The receptor source for this set is a man in his forties with Graves disease.

This clonotype was counted at least ten times. Possible read error: a much larger clone is one base away. This chain connects TRBV6-1 to TRBJ1-1; a possible D gene is TRBD1 (5 bases). V dropped 6 bases and J dropped 1 base, with 9 bases sitting between them. Germline V gives CDR1 MNHNS, CDR2 SASEGT. There are 13 residues in the CDR3. CDR3 sequence reads: CASSARENTEAFF. Here the CDR3 DNA reads TGTGCCAGCAGCGCCAGGGAGAACACTGAAGCTTTCTTT.

This clonotype was recorded many times. CDR3: CAGRTVAAGEKLFF. The CDR3 bases are TGTGCCGGAAGGACAGTTGCGGCGGGGGAAAAACTGTTTTTT. The J gene is TRBJ1-4, the V gene TRBV2, with D possibly matching TRBD1 (6 bases). CDR3 length equals 14 residues. Germline V CDR1 and CDR2: SNHLY, FYNNEI. V shed 11 bases and J shed 8 bases, with 21 bases lying between them.

This chain links TRBV13 with TRBJ1-1; 8 positions match TRBD1. The CDR3 covers 14 residues. Germline trimming cut 5 bases from V and 5 bases from J; bases unmatched to any gene: 7. CDR1 PRHDT and CDR2 FYEKMQ come from the germline V gene (reference sequence). CDR3: CASSLRGHSTEAFF. The CDR3 bases are TGTGCCAGCAGCCTCAGGGGGCATAGTACTGAAGCTTTCTTT. Together with reference TRBV13 and TRBJ1-1, the CDR3 gives the full variable domain: AAGVIQSPRHLIKEKRETATLKCYPIPRHDTVYWYQQGPGQDPQFLISFYEKMQSDKGSIPDRFSAQQFSDYHSELNMSSLELGDSALYFCASSLRGHSTEAFFGQGTRLTVV.

In its sample, this clonotype was seen many times. The chain carries TRBV28 and TRBJ2-1; 8 bases agree with TRBD1. Per germline, CDR1 MDHEN and CDR2 SYDVKM. V was pared by 2 bases and J by 5 bases, with 11 bases of the junction left unmatched. CDR3 length equals 17 residues. The CDR3 DNA reads TGTGCCAGCAGTTTACTGTCGTGGGGACAGGCCCACAATGAGCAGTTCTTC. Its protein is CASSLLSWGQAHNEQFF. The whole variable domain, filled in from reference TRBV28 and TRBJ2-1, reads DVKVTQSSRYLVKRTGEKVFLECVQDMDHENMFWYRQDPGLGLRLIYFSYDVKMKEKGDIPEGYSVSREKKERFSLILESASTNQTSMYLCASSLLSWGQAHNEQFFGPGTRLTVL.

The CDR3 spells CASSSANRVEETQYF. In nucleotides, the CDR3 is TGTGCCAGCAGCTCGGCGAACAGGGTTGAGGAGACCCAGTACTTC. The rearrangement joins TRBV5-4 to TRBJ2-5; possibly TRBD1 for D (6 bases). Trimming shortened V by 3 bases and J by 5 bases, and 17 bases separated the two germline ends. Germline V gene sequence: CDR1 SGHNT, CDR2 YYREEE (reference sequence). CDR3 length: 15 residues. Filled out from reference TRBV5-4 and TRBJ2-5, the complete variable domain reads ETGVTQSPTHLIKTRGQQVTLRCSSQSGHNTVSWYQQALGQGPQFIFQYYREEENGRGNFPPRFSGLQFPNYSSELNVNALELDDSALYLCASSSANRVEETQYFGPGTRLLVL.

V is TRBV12-3 or TRBV12-4 and J is TRBJ2-3; D remains unclear. There are 14 residues in the CDR3. V shed 5 bases and J shed 0 bases, with 9 bases lying between them. Written as DNA, the CDR3 is TGTGCCAGCAGTAGGCCCAGGAGCACAGATACGCAGTATTTT. The encoded protein is CASSRPRSTDTQYF.

The table lists this clonotype with a few counts. The gene calls are TRBV19 and TRBJ2-7; TRBD1 or TRBD2 may be the D gene (5 bases each). Germline CDR1 is LNHDA and CDR2 is SQIVND (reference sequence). The V and J ends lost 5 bases and 3 bases respectively, with 14 bases between them. CDR3 size: 14 residues. In DNA, the CDR3 is TGTGCCAGTAGTGCCCTCCGGGACGGCTACGAGCAGTACTTC. Residues: CASSALRDGYEQYF.

This clonotype has at least ten counts. The chain has TRBV20-1 and TRBJ2-5; D uncertain. The ends were cut back, 3 bases at V and 1 base at J, with 6 bases in the middle. The germline V gene has CDR1 DFQATT and CDR2 SNEGSKA (reference sequence). The CDR3 has 12 residues. The DNA of the CDR3 is TGCAGTGCTAGCTTTTCCCAAGAGACCCAGTACTTC. It is translated as CSASFSQETQYF.

This clonotype showed up many times. The chain combines TRBV20-1 with TRBJ2-7; 9 nucleotides line up with TRBD1. The CDR3 consists of 14 residues. Germline V gene data show CDR1 as DFQATT and CDR2 as SNEGSKA (reference sequence). Trimming removed 2 bases from V and 3 bases from J; junction bases left unmatched: 5. For the CDR3, the DNA is TGCAGTGCTAGAATGACAGGGGGTTTCTACGAGCAGTACTTC. Encoded protein: CSARMTGGFYEQYF.

This clonotype appeared many times. The chain has TRBV10-3 and TRBJ2-3; 8 bases are shared with TRBD1. The CDR3 is 14 residues long. Germline V gene lookup returns CDR1 ENHRY and CDR2 SYGVKD. The V segment lost 6 bases and the J segment 1 base; nucleotides outside the gene matches: 3. CDR3 sequence: CAIRQGAGTDTQYF. CDR3 bases: TGTGCCATCAGGCAGGGGGCCGGCACAGATACGCAGTATTTT.

This CDR3 reads CASSFLGGGETQYF. CDR3 DNA: TGTGCCAGCAGTTTTCTCGGGGGAGGAGAGACCCAGTACTTC. The gene calls are TRBV28 and TRBJ2-5; TRBD2 might be the D (6 bases). The ends were cut back, 3 bases at V and 4 bases at J, with 12 bases in the middle. The CDR3 loop spans 14 amino acids. Per the germline V gene, CDR1 is MDHEN and CDR2 is SYDVKM.

At least ten counts were recorded for this clonotype. The CDR3 here is CASSFLRGVADTQYF. The CDR3 region has the DNA TGTGCCAGCAGTTTTTTGCGGGGGGTAGCAGATACGCAGTATTTT. The chain employs TRBV28 and TRBJ2-3, with 8 bases that match TRBD2. Germline-derived CDR1 and CDR2 are MDHEN and SYDVKM. The V and J ends lost 3 bases and 4 bases, in that order; junction bases with no gene match: 6. The CDR3 is 15 residues long.

The chain uses TRBV2 and TRBJ2-7; TRBD1 matches 10 bases. Germline V CDR1 and CDR2: SNHLY, FYNNEI. This CDR3 comprises 15 residues. The junction had 5 bases not matched to a gene; V was cut back by 6 bases and J by 0 bases. In DNA form, the CDR3 reads TGTGCCAGCAGCACGGGACAGGGGTCCTCCTACGAGCAGTACTTC. It translates to CASSTGQGSSYEQYF.

This clonotype was observed at least ten times. This chain joins TRBV7-8 and TRBJ2-7; 10 bases are a match to TRBD1. V lost 5 bases to trimming and J lost 5 bases; unmatched junction nucleotides: 15. Germline V CDR1 and CDR2: SGHVS, FQNEAQ. CDR3 length: 17 amino acids. The CDR3 spells CASSRPLPGQGFHEQYF. Here the CDR3 DNA reads TGTGCCAGCAGCCGTCCCCTTCCGGGACAGGGGTTTCACGAGCAGTACTTC.

The chain couples TRBV29-1 to TRBJ1-1; maybe TRBD1 (5 bases). The germline CDR1 and CDR2 sequences are SQVTM and ANQGSEA. Trimming took off 7 bases at V and 7 bases at J, with 22 bases between the two ends. This CDR3 has 14 amino acids. CDR3 loop: CSAVEAGRGIEAFF. Written as DNA, the CDR3 is TGCAGCGCCGTCGAGGCAGGGAGAGGCATTGAAGCTTTCTTT.

This clonotype was detected a few times. The rearrangement uses TRBV24-1 and TRBJ1-5, with 7 bases fitting TRBD1. Trimming removed 4 bases from V and 2 bases from J; junction bases left unmatched: 4. The CDR3 spans 15 residues. Germline V lookup: CDR1 KGHDR, CDR2 SFDVKD. CDR3 amino acids: CATSEGGRGNQPQHF. The DNA of the CDR3 is TGTGCCACCAGTGAAGGGGGCAGGGGCAATCAGCCCCAGCATTTT.

This clonotype was observed many times. The chain employs TRBV2 and TRBJ2-2, with TRBD2 matching 7 bases. In germline, CDR1 is SNHLY, CDR2 FYNNEI. The CDR3 length is 12 residues. Trimming took 6 bases from V and 7 from J; bases not matched to a gene: 2. CDR3 sequence reads: CASRAGDGELFF. In nucleotides, the CDR3 is TGTGCCAGCAGGGCGGGGGACGGGGAGCTGTTTTTT. Supplemented by reference TRBV2 and TRBJ2-2, the full variable domain reads EPEVTQTPSHQVTQMGQEVILRCVPISNHLYFYWYRQILGQKVEFLVSFYNNEISEKSEIFDDQFSVERPDGSNFTLKIRSTKLEDSAMYFCASRAGDGELFFGEGSRLTVL.

The chain combines TRBV5-1 with TRBJ2-3; D is ambiguous. The CDR3 sequence is 14 residues long. Germline CDR1 SGHRS, CDR2 YFSETQ. The V end was cut by 4 bases, the J end by 1 base, with 10 bases between. CDR3 coding DNA: TGCGCCAGCAGCAAAGCAGGTCGCACAGATACGCAGTATTTT. Protein sequence: CASSKAGRTDTQYF.

This clonotype was seen repeatedly, ten times or more. The gene calls are TRBV30 and TRBJ2-3; D is uncertain. This CDR3 has 10 residues. The ends were cut back, 5 bases at V and 5 bases at J, with 5 bases in the middle. Germline V gene sequence: CDR1 GTSNPN, CDR2 SVGIG (reference sequence). The CDR3 here is CAWDKDTQYF. In DNA form, the CDR3 reads TGTGCCTGGGACAAAGATACGCAGTATTTT.

This clonotype was seen at least ten times. The chain links TRBV11-3 to TRBJ2-1; 8 nucleotides line up with TRBD1. The J segment lost 4 bases and the V segment lost 2 bases, leaving 4 bases of the junction unmatched. In germline, CDR1 is SGHNT, CDR2 YENEEA. This CDR3 has 15 amino acids. DNA of the CDR3: TGTGCCAGCAGCTTACGGGACAGGCTTTACAATGAGCAGTTCTTC. As protein: CASSLRDRLYNEQFF.

This clonotype came up many times. The rearrangement links TRBV24-1 to TRBJ2-7; TRBD2 matches at 10 bases. Trimming took 6 bases from V and 5 from J; bases not matched to a gene: 6. The CDR3 consists of 14 residues. Germline CDR1 KGHDR, CDR2 SFDVKD. The CDR3 spells CATSLASGSNEQYF. CDR3 nucleotides: TGTGCCACCAGTCTGGCTAGCGGGAGCAACGAGCAGTACTTC.

V usage is TRBV7-3 and J usage is TRBJ1-2; tentatively, D is TRBD1 (5 bases). The CDR3 sequence is 15 residues long. V gave up 5 bases and J gave up 4 bases, with 17 bases separating them. Germline assignment: CDR1 SGHTA and CDR2 FQGTGA. In nucleotides, the CDR3 is TGTGCCAGCAGCGCAAACCCAGGGACGGCCTATGGCTACACCTTC. Translated, it gives CASSANPGTAYGYTF.

On this clonotype itself: The likely explanation is a read error, given a far larger clone one base away. This rearrangement joins TRBV2 to TRBJ2-1; D gene ambiguous. There are 15 residues in the CDR3. V shed 6 bases and J shed 5 bases, with 17 bases lying between them. CDR1 and CDR2 from the germline V gene are SNHLY and FYNNEI. DNA for the CDR3: TGTGCCAGCAGCTTAACCCAGAACCCTCACAATGAGCAGTTCTTC. Residues: CASSLTQNPHNEQFF.

The chain recombines TRBV2 with TRBJ2-5, with 12 bases matching TRBD2. Germline CDR1 is SNHLY and CDR2 is FYNNEI. This CDR3 spans 16 amino acids. V gave up 4 bases and J gave up 4 bases; unmatched junction bases: 7. The CDR3 nucleotides are TGTGCCAGCAGTGCGACTAGCGGGAGCGGCCGAGAGACCCAGTACTTC. It specifies CASSATSGSGRETQYF.

This clonotype was found a few times. The chain employs TRBV7-6 and TRBJ2-5; TRBD2 agrees at 8 bases. V lost 4 bases and J lost 5; bases outside the gene matches: 9. Per germline, CDR1 SGHVS and CDR2 FNYEAQ. CDR3 length: 15 amino acids. DNA of the CDR3: TGTGCCAGCAGCTCGGGGACTAGTTATGACGAGACCCAGTACTTC. Encoded protein: CASSSGTSYDETQYF.

This clonotype was found many times. V usage is TRBV3-1 and J usage is TRBJ2-7; 10 nucleotides match TRBD1. The CDR3 totals 16 residues. V lost 0 bases, J lost 2 bases, and 4 bases stayed unmatched. Germline V gives CDR1 LGHDT, CDR2 YNNKEL (reference sequence). The CDR3 loop reads CASSQDRGTGAYEQYF. Here the CDR3 DNA reads TGTGCCAGCAGCCAAGATCGTGGGACAGGGGCCTACGAGCAGTACTTC.

This clonotype was counted between two and nine times. This chain connects TRBV10-3 to TRBJ2-3, with TRBD2 matching 12 bases. The CDR3 sequence is 17 residues long. The ends lost 5 bases at V and 3 bases at J; junction bases unmatched: 9. In germline, CDR1 is ENHRY, CDR2 SYGVKD. The CDR3 nucleotides read TGTGCCATCAGTATTCTAGCGGGAGGGCAAACAACAGATACGCAGTATTTT. Translation: CAISILAGGQTTDTQYF.

This clonotype has ten or more counts. This sequence joins TRBV20-1 and TRBJ2-5; the D is unclear. V lost 5 bases, J lost 7 bases, and 8 bases lay in between. The CDR3 spans 10 residues. Germline V gene lookup returns CDR1 DFQATT and CDR2 SNEGSKA (reference sequence). This CDR3 reads CSAFSRTQYF. The CDR3 coding sequence is TGCAGTGCTTTCTCACGGACCCAGTACTTC.

This clonotype was seen ten or more times. This chain joins TRBV15 and TRBJ2-5, with TRBD1 matching 12 bases. The CDR3 spans 16 residues. After removal of 5 bases from V and 3 bases from J, the junction contained 7 bases not matched to a gene. Germline V gene data show CDR1 as LNHNV and CDR2 as YYDKDF (reference sequence). The CDR3 coding sequence is TGTGCCACCAGCCCTCCGGGGACAGGGGGCGAAGAGACCCAGTACTTC. Encoded protein: CATSPPGTGGEETQYF.

This clonotype has at least ten counts. The rearrangement joins TRBV7-9 to TRBJ2-7; 7 nucleotides agree with TRBD2. The germline V gene has CDR1 SEHNR and CDR2 FQNEAQ (reference sequence). V shed 4 bases and J 7 bases; nucleotides not matched to a gene: 13. CDR3 length: 15 residues. The CDR3 protein is CASSSTSSGLREQYF. CDR3 sequence (DNA): TGTGCCAGCAGCTCGACTAGCTCAGGGCTTCGTGAGCAGTACTTC.